A single sample is the source of the 19 T cell receptor beta chains below, sequenced in a study of naive and memory T cell subsets. Study-wide findings and caveats: A few larger clonotypes appeared in naive repertoires, especially CD8, possibly memory cells re-expressing CD45RA.

Two oligonucleotides, mixed equimolar, formed the beta constant-region primer covering TRBC1 and TRBC2. Four rounds of PCR amplified the ligated cDNA using nested alpha and beta constant-region primers plus SP2. TCRdb redid the calling of the UMI-ligation and nested PCR reads with MiXCR, one entry per CDR3 protein. The sample includes 85,000 to 130,000 distinct CDR3 sequences, roughly 15% seen only once; the top ten take around 2.7%. Their recognized antigens are unknown. The sample was naive CD8+ T cells from blood. The receptors were sampled from a human donor in good health.

This clonotype occurred a few times. CDR3: CASSPRPYLQLNSQETQYF. CDR3 nucleotide sequence: TGTGCCAGCAGCCCGAGGCCGTACCTACAGCTCAATTCACAAGAGACCCAGTACTTC. This chain connects TRBV5-6 to TRBJ2-5; D unresolved. The CDR3 length is 19 residues. Germline V CDR1 and CDR2: SGHDT, YYEEEE. V shed 4 bases and J shed 2 bases, with 27 bases lying between them.

This clonotype was detected ten times or more. The chain has TRBV12-3 or TRBV12-4 and TRBJ2-5; no definite D call. The CDR3 covers 11 residues. The V end lost 6 bases, the J end lost 3 bases, and 5 bases lay between the germline ends. In nucleotides, the CDR3 is TGTGCCAGCAGCGCCGAAGAGACCCAGTACTTC. Translation: CASSAEETQYF.

The chain joins TRBV19 to TRBJ2-3, with D hard to call. The CDR3 has 16 amino acids. V was cut by 4 bases and J by 2 bases, with 16 bases left in between. CDR1 and CDR2 from the germline V gene are LNHDA and SQIVND (reference sequence). The CDR3 DNA reads TGTGCCAGTAGTACGCCAGAGAGCCAGGCCACAGATACGCAGTATTTT. Translation: CASSTPESQATDTQYF.

The chain links TRBV12-3 or TRBV12-4 to TRBJ2-3, with D perhaps TRBD2 (6 bases). V shed 7 bases and J shed 4 bases, with 12 bases lying between them. The CDR3 totals 13 residues. CDR3: CASIIWGADTQYF. The CDR3 DNA reads as TGTGCCAGCATCATTTGGGGGGCAGATACGCAGTATTTT.

This clonotype was seen only a few times. The gene calls are TRBV12-3 or TRBV12-4 and TRBJ2-5, with 8 bases identical to TRBD2. The CDR3 is 14 residues long. Trimming took 9 bases from V and 2 from J; bases not matched to a gene: 8. The CDR3 sequence: CASYSGNLQETQYF. The CDR3 DNA follows: TGTGCCAGTTATAGCGGGAACTTACAAGAGACCCAGTACTTC.

This clonotype has ten or more counts. This sequence joins TRBV12-3 or TRBV12-4 and TRBJ1-4; no clear D gene. The CDR3 is 15 residues long. V shed 5 bases and J shed 0 bases, with 10 bases lying between them. The CDR3 DNA reads TGTGCCAGCAGTCCAGGCAGTGCAACTAATGAAAAACTGTTTTTT. This codes for CASSPGSATNEKLFF.

The CDR3 DNA reads as TGTGCCAGCAGCGATCACAGGGGGCCAAACTATGGCTACACCTTC. It specifies CASSDHRGPNYGYTF. The chain combines TRBV7-9 with TRBJ1-2, with TRBD1 matching over 9 bases. This CDR3 has 15 residues. Losses at the gene ends were 5 bases for V and 2 bases for J; bases not matched to a gene: 6. Per germline, CDR1 SEHNR and CDR2 FQNEAQ (reference sequence).

In its sample, this clonotype was seen a few times. CDR3 coding DNA: TGCGCCAGCCCCACCAGGAGATATGGCTACACCTTC. Translated: CASPTRRYGYTF. The V call is TRBV5-1, the J call TRBJ1-2; D gene uncertain. V was cut by 7 bases and J by 5 bases, with 12 bases left in between. The CDR3 totals 12 residues. The germline V gene has CDR1 SGHRS and CDR2 YFSETQ.

This chain uses TRBV4-1 with TRBJ1-1; D gene ambiguous. The ends were cut back, 0 bases at V and 6 bases at J, with 5 bases in the middle. Germline V gives CDR1 MGHRA, CDR2 YSYEKL. This CDR3 spans 12 amino acids. The CDR3 coding sequence is TGCGCCAGCAGCCAAGATGGAGCTGAAGCTTTCTTT. Protein sequence: CASSQDGAEAFF.

This clonotype was seen a handful of times. This chain links TRBV28 with TRBJ2-1, with a possible D match to TRBD2 (6 bases). This CDR3 has 14 residues. V was cut by 6 bases and J by 6 bases, with 15 bases left in between. The germline V gene encodes CDR1 MDHEN and CDR2 SYDVKM. The CDR3 sequence is CASSYPGTGNEQFF. The CDR3 nucleotides read TGTGCCAGCAGCTACCCCGGGACTGGCAATGAGCAGTTCTTC.

In its sample, this clonotype was seen a few times. Here the CDR3 DNA reads TGTGCCAGCAACCTAGCGGGGGCAGATACGCAGTATTTT. This gives the protein CASNLAGADTQYF. V gene TRBV5-5 combines with J gene TRBJ2-3; 10 bases line up with TRBD2. The V segment lost 6 bases and the J segment 4 bases; nucleotides outside the gene matches: 2. The CDR3 sequence is 13 residues long. Looked up from germline, CDR1 is SGHKS and CDR2 is YYEKEE (reference sequence).

J is TRBJ1-1 and V is TRBV6-6; 7 bases agree with TRBD1. The CDR3 consists of 13 residues. Germline CDR1 is MNHNY and CDR2 is SVGAGI (reference sequence). V gave up 7 bases and J gave up 11 bases; unmatched junction bases: 13. CDR3 protein: CASNQGGEATAFF. The CDR3 DNA is TGTGCCAGCAATCAGGGGGGGGAAGCGACGGCTTTCTTT.

The CDR3 coding sequence is TGCAGTGCTAGCCTGGCTAGCGGGACCTACAATGAGCAGTTCTTC. Its protein product is CSASLASGTYNEQFF. The rearrangement uses TRBV20-1 and TRBJ2-1, with 9 bases identical to TRBD2. V trimming: 3 bases; J trimming: 2 bases; junction bases outside the gene matches: 5. This CDR3 has 15 amino acids. CDR1 is DFQATT, CDR2 SNEGSKA, per germline (reference sequence).

This clonotype was seen more than once but under ten times. The V and J genes are TRBV12-3 or TRBV12-4 and TRBJ1-5, with no clear D. CDR3 length: 19 residues. Trimming took 2 bases from V and 2 from J, leaving 22 bases between them. This chain's CDR3 is CASSLFADARVPGNQPQHF. DNA for the CDR3: TGTGCCAGCAGTTTATTCGCGGACGCGAGGGTCCCAGGCAATCAGCCCCAGCATTTT.

In its sample, this clonotype was seen many times. The chain carries TRBV15 and TRBJ1-2; 9 bases are shared with TRBD1. The germline gives CDR1 LNHNV, CDR2 YYDKDF (reference sequence). Trimming at V came to 3 bases and at J to 14 bases, leaving 7 bases not matched to a gene. CDR3 length: 12 amino acids. CDR3 sequence (DNA): TGTGCCACCAGCAGGGGACAGGGTCGGCCAACCTTC. It translates to CATSRGQGRPTF.

This clonotype was counted between two and nine times. The genes are TRBV6-2 or TRBV6-3 and TRBJ2-3, with TRBD1 identical over 8 bases. With 2 bases clipped from V and 5 bases from J, the junction kept 12 bases outside the gene matches. The CDR3 is made up of 17 amino acids. CDR1 MNHEY and CDR2 SVGEGT come from the germline V gene. CDR3 bases: TGTGCCAGCAGTTACCCCCCTGACAGGGGAACGGGAGATACGCAGTATTTT. Protein: CASSYPPDRGTGDTQYF.

This clonotype was seen more than once but under ten times. The chain employs TRBV6-5 and TRBJ2-5, with D perhaps matching TRBD2 (5 bases). This CDR3 spans 13 amino acids. The ends were cut back, 7 bases at V and 2 bases at J, with 11 bases in the middle. In germline, CDR1 is MNHEY, CDR2 SVGAGI. This chain's CDR3 is CASKEASQETQYF. The CDR3 region has the DNA TGTGCCAGCAAGGAGGCTTCTCAAGAGACCCAGTACTTC.

This clonotype was observed a few times. This rearrangement joins TRBV27 to TRBJ2-1, with TRBD2 matching 10 bases. V was clipped by 7 bases and J by 8 bases; unmatched bases: 14. This CDR3 contains 16 residues. CDR1 is MNHEY and CDR2 is SMNVEV in the germline V gene (reference sequence). The CDR3 spells CASNSGLLAGEYEQFF. The CDR3 DNA sequence: TGTGCCAGCAACAGCGGCTTGCTAGCGGGAGAGTATGAGCAGTTCTTC.

This clonotype was found a few times. The V gene is TRBV12-3 or TRBV12-4, the J gene TRBJ1-4; D call uncertain. The CDR3 contains 13 residues. V gave up 3 bases and J gave up 5 bases, with 7 bases separating them. The CDR3 DNA is TGTGCCAGCAGTTTTCGTCGGAATGAAAAACTGTTTTTT. This sequence encodes CASSFRRNEKLFF.